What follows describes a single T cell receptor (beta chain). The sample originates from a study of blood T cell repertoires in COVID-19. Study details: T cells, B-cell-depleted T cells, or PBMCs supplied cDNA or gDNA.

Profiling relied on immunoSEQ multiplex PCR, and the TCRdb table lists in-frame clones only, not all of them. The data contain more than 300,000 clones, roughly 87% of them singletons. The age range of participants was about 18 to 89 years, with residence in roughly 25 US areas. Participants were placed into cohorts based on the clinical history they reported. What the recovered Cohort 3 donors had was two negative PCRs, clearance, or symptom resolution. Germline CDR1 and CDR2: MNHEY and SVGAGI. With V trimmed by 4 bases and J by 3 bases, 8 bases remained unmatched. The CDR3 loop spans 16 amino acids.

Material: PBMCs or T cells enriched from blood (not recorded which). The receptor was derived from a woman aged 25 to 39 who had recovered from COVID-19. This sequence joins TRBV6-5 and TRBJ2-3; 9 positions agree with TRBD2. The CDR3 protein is CASSSSAGGTTDTQYF. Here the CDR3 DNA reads TGTGCCAGCAGTTCCTCGGCGGGGGGGACGACAGATACGCAGTATTTT.